This TCR beta chain appears in the sequencing data of a study of T-cell reconstitution after alpha-beta-depleted transplantation in children. General study results and limits: At around two months after transplant, the alpha-beta T cells were reportedly derived from several hundred expanded clones that came from non-depleted graft cells.

With regard to this clonotype: Its antigen is currently unknown.

Germline values: CDR1 SGHKS, CDR2 YYEKEE (reference sequence). V was clipped by 3 bases and J by 5 bases, with 11 bases between them. This CDR3 comprises 14 residues. Preparation of the TCRbeta library used unique molecular identifiers. TCRdb passed the PCR reads through MiXCR, listing each CDR3 protein once. The table has about a million distinct CDR3 sequences, 25% to 35% seen once. J is TRBJ2-2 and V is TRBV5-5, with D perhaps TRBD1 (5 bases). The sequence derives from a boy under three years old who had a stem cell transplant for SCID, so the T cells may come from the graft donor. Specimen: PBMCs, mostly from graft donor cells, collected 360 days after TCRalphabeta/CD19-depleted stem cell transplant. CDR3 in amino acids: CASSWVRQTGELFF. DNA for the CDR3: TGTGCCAGCAGCTGGGTCCGACAGACCGGGGAGCTGTTTTTT.